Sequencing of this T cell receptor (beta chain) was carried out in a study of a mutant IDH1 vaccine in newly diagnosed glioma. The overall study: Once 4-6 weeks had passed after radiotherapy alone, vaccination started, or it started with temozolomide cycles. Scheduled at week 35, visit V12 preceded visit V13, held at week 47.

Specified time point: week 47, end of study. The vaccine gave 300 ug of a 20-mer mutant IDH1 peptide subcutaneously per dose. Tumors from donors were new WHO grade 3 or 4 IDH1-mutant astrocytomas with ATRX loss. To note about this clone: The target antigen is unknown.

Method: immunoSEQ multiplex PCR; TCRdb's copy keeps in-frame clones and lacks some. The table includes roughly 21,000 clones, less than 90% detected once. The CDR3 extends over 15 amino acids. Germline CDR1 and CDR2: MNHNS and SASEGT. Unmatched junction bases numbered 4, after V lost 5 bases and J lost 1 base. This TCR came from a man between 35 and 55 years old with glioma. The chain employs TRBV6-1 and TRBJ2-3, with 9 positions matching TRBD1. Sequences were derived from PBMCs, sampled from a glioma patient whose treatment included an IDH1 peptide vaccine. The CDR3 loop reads CASSKRTGGTDTQYF. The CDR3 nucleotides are TGTGCCAGCAGTAAACGGACAGGGGGCACAGATACGCAGTATTTT.